This TCR beta chain derives from a study of T-cell memory formation after mild COVID-19. Findings and caveats of the study: Pre-infection memory held some responding clones, suggesting pre-existing cross-reactive T cells responded.

V was pared by 0 bases and J by 3 bases, with 8 bases of the junction left unmatched. This CDR3 is built from 16 residues. The germline V gene has CDR1 KGHSH and CDR2 LQKENI. About this clonotype: What it recognizes is unknown.

TCRdb independently ran MiXCR on the 5' RACE reads; one entry per CDR3 protein. The sample has roughly 410,000 distinct CDR3 sequences, 20% to 25% seen once. The specimen was PBMCs or a T cell subset sorted from them (not recorded which). The receptor comes from an adult woman who had mild COVID-19 (a few samples of this study predate the infection). Cell type and time point are not known. The gene calls are TRBV18 and TRBJ2-7, with 7 bases fitting TRBD1. The CDR3 DNA follows: TGTGCCAGCTCACCACCCACAGGGGAAGCTGACTACGAGCAGTACTTC. Amino acids: CASSPPTGEADYEQYF.